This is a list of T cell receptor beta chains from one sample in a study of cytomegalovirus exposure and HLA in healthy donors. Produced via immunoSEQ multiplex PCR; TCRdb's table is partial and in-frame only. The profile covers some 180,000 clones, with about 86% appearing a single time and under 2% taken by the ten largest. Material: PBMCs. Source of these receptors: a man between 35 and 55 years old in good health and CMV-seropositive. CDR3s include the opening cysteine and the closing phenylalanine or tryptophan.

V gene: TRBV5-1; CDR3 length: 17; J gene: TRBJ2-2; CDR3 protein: CASSLPPSFGRTGELFF
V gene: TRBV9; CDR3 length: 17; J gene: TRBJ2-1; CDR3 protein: CASSVGAGGSSYNEQFF
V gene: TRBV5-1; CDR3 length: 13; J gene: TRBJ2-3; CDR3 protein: CASRLDSADTQYF
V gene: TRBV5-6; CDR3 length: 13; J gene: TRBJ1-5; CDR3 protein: CASSMGPAQPQHF
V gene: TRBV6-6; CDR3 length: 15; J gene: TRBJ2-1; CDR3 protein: CASSYGHRGLDEQFF
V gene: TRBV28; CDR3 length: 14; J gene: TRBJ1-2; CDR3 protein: CASSLRLQGYGYTF
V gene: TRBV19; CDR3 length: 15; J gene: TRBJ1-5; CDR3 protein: CASTSILGSNQPQHF
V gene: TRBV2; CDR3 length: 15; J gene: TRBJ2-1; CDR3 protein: CASSAERSSYNEQFF
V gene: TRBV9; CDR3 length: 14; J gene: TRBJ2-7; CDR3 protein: CASSVGNQEREQYF
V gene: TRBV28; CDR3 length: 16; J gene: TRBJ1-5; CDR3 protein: CASSHDRGPGNQPQHF
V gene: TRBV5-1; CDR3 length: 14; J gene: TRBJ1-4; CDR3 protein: CASSPRTSGEKLFF
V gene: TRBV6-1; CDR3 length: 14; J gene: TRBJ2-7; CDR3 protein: CASRLAGASYEQYF
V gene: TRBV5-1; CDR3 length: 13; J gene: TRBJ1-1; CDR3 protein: CASSLKQGTEAFF
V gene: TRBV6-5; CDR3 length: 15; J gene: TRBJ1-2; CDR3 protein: CASNRQGKSNYGYTF
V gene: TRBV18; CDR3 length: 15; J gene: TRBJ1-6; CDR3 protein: CASSPGTGINSPLHF
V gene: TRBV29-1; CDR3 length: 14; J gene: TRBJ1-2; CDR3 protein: CSALERTRNYGYTF
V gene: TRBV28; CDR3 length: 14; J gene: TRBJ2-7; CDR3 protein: CASSTRQGAHEQYF
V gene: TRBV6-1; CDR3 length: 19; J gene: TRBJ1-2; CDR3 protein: CASSELKLSGTGRLAGYTF
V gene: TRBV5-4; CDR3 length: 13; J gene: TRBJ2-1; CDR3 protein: CASSQGLANEQFF
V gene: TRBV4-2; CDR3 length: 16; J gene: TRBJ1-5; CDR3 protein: CASSPAGAGSNQPQHF
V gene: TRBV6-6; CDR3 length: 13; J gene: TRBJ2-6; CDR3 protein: CATRTSGANGLTF
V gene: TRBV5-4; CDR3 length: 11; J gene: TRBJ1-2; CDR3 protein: CASSGDWGYTF
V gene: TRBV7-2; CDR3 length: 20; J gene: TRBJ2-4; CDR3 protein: CASSLAWPGEGTRDKNIQYF
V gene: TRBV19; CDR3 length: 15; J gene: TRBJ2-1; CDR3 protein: CASRSTGTGVGEQFF
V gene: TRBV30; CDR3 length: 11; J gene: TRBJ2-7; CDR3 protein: CAWSPNSEQYF
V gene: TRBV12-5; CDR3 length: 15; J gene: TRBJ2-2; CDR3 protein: CASGFLAGATGELFF
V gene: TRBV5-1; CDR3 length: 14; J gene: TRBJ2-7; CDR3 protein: CASTVGQRGYEQYF
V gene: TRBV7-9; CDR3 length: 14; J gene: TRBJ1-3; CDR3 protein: CASSFDRGRNTIYF
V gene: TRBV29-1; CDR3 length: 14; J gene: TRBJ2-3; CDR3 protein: CSVEGGKGADTQYF
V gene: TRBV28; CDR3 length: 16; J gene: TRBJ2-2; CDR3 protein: CASSRSAGVSTGELFF
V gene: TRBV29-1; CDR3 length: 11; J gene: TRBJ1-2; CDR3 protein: CSVGQNYGYTF
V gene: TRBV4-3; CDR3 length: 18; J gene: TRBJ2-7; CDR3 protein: CASSQNLPPDRGRSEQYF
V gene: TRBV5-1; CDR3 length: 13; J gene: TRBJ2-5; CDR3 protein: CASKQGIQETQYF
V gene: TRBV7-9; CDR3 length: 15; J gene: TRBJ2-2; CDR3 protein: CASSPLGTAAGELFF
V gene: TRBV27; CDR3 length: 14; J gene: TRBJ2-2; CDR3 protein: CASSPQGGTGELFF
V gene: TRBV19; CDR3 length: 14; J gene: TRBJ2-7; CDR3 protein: CASSIQGLASEQYF
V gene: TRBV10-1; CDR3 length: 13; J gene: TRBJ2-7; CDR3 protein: CASSESRSTGRYF
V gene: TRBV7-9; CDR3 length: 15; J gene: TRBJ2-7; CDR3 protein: CSSSPPSGGRYEQYF
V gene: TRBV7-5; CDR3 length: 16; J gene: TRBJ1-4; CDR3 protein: CVRSLGGGGQDEKLFF
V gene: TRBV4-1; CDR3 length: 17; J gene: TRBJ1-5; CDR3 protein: CASSQDPGTGGEKPQHF
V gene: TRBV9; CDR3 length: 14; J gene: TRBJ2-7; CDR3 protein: CASSPGQVQIEQYF
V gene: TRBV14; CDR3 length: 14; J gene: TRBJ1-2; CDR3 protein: CASSHSGSYYGYTF
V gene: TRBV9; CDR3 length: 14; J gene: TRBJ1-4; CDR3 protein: CASSVKGANEKLFF
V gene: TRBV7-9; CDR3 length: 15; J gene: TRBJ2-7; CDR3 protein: CASTSRLAGAYEQYF
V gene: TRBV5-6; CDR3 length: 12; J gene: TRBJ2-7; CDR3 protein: CASSLGLAGWYF
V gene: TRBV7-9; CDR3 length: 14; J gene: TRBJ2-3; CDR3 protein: CASRLAGGTDTQYF
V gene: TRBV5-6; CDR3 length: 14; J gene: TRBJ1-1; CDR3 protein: CASSQPGTDLVAFF
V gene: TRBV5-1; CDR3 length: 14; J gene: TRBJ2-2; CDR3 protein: CASRSLEVTGELFF
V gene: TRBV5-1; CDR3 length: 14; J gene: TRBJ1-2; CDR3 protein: CASSLSGMNYGYTF
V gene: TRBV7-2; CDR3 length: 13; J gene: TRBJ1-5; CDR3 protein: CASSPTQGSPQHF
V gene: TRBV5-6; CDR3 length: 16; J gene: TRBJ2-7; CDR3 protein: CASSFPRGTGGPEQYF
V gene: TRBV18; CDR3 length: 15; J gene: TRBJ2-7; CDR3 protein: CASSRVRQGASEQYF
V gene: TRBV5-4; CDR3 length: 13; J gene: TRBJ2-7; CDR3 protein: CASSSGLDKEQYF
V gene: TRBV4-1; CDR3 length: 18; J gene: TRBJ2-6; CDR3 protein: CASSQENRGLAGANVLTF
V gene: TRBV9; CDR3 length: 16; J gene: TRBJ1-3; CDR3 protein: CASSAHLPGAGNTIYF